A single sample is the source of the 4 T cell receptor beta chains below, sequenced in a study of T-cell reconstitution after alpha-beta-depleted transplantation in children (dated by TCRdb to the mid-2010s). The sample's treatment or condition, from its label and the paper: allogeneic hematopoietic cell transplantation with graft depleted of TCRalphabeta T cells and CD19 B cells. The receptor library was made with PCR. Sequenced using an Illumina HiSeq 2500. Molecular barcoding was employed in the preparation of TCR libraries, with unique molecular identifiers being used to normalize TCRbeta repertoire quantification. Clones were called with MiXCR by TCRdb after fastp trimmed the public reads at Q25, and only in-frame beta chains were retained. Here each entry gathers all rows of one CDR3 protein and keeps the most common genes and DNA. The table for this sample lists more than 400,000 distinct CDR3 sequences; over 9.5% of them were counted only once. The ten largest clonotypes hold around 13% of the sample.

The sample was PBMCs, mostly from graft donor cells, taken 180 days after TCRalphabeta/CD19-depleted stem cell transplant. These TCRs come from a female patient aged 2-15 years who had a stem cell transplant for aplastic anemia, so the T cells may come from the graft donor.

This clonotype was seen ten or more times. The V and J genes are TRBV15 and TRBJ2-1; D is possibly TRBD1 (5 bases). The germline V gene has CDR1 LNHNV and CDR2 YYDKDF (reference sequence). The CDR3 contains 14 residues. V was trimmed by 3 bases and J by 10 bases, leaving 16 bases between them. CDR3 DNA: TGTGCCACCAGCAGGAATGATTTGAGACAGGAGCAGTTCTTC. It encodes CATSRNDLRQEQFF.

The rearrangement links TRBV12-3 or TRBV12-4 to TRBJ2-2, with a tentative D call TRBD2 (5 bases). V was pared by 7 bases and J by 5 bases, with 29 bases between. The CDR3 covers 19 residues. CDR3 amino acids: CASNSRGGGRTRSTGELFF. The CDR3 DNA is TGTGCCAGCAATTCCCGTGGCGGAGGTCGGACCCGGAGTACCGGGGAGCTGTTTTTT.

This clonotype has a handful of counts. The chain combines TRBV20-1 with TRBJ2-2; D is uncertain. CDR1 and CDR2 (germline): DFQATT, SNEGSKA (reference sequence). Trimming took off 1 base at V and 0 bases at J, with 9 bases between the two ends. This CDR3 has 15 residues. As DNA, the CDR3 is TGCAGTGCTAGAGTGGGCCGAGCGAACACCGGGGAGCTGTTTTTT. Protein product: CSARVGRANTGELFF.

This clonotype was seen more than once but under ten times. The CDR3 reads CSARAGQGRNEQFF. The CDR3 nucleotides are TGCAGTGCTAGGGCAGGACAGGGAAGAAACGAGCAGTTCTTC. The genes are TRBV20-1 and TRBJ2-1, with 8 bases lining up with TRBD1. The germline V gene encodes CDR1 DFQATT and CDR2 SNEGSKA (reference sequence). Trimming at V came to 3 bases and at J to 10 bases, leaving 11 bases not matched to a gene. The CDR3 sequence is 14 residues long.